The rows below give T cell receptor beta chains drawn from one sample of a study of blood T cell repertoires in COVID-19. Data came from immunoSEQ multiplex PCR; TCRdb stores just in-frame clones and leaves some out. The sample lists fewer than 150,000 clones, around 84% occurring once. The specimen was peripheral blood. These receptors were collected from a man aged 40-49 years with acute or convalescent COVID-19. The CDR3 runs from the conserved cysteine through the conserved F or W. D genes are given only for firm matches. Clone size appears in some rows only: once, few, many, or a class for an expanded clone.

d_call	clone_size	j_call	v_call	cdr3_nt	cdr3_aa
-	once	TRBJ1-2	TRBV6-1	TGTGCCAGCAGTGAACGCAGGGGTGATTACTATGGCTACACCTTC	CASSERRGDYYGYTF
-	-	TRBJ1-6	TRBV2	TGTGCCAGCAGTGCTCGGAGGAGCGGTTCACCCCTCCACTTT	CASSARRSGSPLHF
-	-	TRBJ1-1	TRBV6-5	TGTGCCACCTCCGCTTTAGGAGAGGAAGCTTTCTTT	CATSALGEEAFF
TRBD1	few	TRBJ2-7	TRBV2	TGTGCCAGCAGTGAGTCATACAGGGGGTATGGTTACTTC	CASSESYRGYGYF
-	-	TRBJ1-1	TRBV7-7	TGTGCCAGCAGCTTTAGTGTGAACACTGAAGCTTTCTTT	CASSFSVNTEAFF
-	-	TRBJ2-1	TRBV4-1	TGCGCCAGCAGCCAATCGCGATCGAGCTCCTACAATGAGCAGTTCTTC	CASSQSRSSSYNEQFF
TRBD2	-	TRBJ2-7	TRBV6-4	TGTGCCAGCAAGGGACCCGGGACTAGTTCCTACGAGCAGTACTTC	CASKGPGTSSYEQYF
-	few	TRBJ1-5	TRBV18	TGTGCCAGCTCACCAGGGCCAGATACTCAGCCCCAGCATTTT	CASSPGPDTQPQHF
-	-	TRBJ2-2	TRBV5-1	TGCGCCAGCAGCTTGTCCGATACGCGGTCCGGGGAGCTGTTTTTT	CASSLSDTRSGELFF
TRBD1	-	TRBJ2-7	TRBV4-1	TGCGCCAGCAGCCGGACCAGCGAGGGGGCTGGGCAGTACTTC	CASSRTSEGAGQYF
TRBD1	-	TRBJ1-5	TRBV7-2	TGTGCCAGCAGCACCACAGGGGTGAGCAATCAGCCCCAGCATTTT	CASSTTGVSNQPQHF
-	-	TRBJ1-4	TRBV5-4	TGTGCCAGCAGCTTGGCCGAGGGCCTTAATGAAAAACTGTTTTTT	CASSLAEGLNEKLFF
-	-	TRBJ1-1	TRBV11-2	TGTGCCAGCAGCCTGGACATGAACACTGAAGCTTTCTTT	CASSLDMNTEAFF
-	few	TRBJ1-5	TRBV7-9	TGTGCCAGCAGCCTCACAGGAGATCAGCCCCAGCATTTT	CASSLTGDQPQHF
-	-	TRBJ2-4	TRBV7-2	TGTGCCAGCAGCTTAAAGAGGGAAAACATTCAGTACTTC	CASSLKRENIQYF
-	few	TRBJ1-1	TRBV12-3/TRBV12-4	TGTGCCAGCAGTTTCGGGCAGGGGCGTAAAGCTTTCTTT	CASSFGQGRKAFF
TRBD1	-	TRBJ2-7	TRBV24-1	TGTGCCACCAGTGATTCGTTTCCGGGACAGGGGGCCTACGAGCAGTACTTC	CATSDSFPGQGAYEQYF
TRBD1	-	TRBJ1-2	TRBV5-1	TGCGCCAGCAGCGCCTTAGGGGGCGCGAACTATGGCTACACCTTC	CASSALGGANYGYTF
TRBD1	-	TRBJ1-1	TRBV5-1	TGCGCCAGCCAAAGGGAGACAGGGACGAACACTGAAGCTTTCTTT	CASQRETGTNTEAFF
-	-	TRBJ1-2	TRBV4-3	TGCGCCAGCAGCCAAGATAACTGGGGAGGAGGAGGCTACACCTTC	CASSQDNWGGGGYTF
-	once	TRBJ1-1	TRBV6-5	TGTGCCAGCAGTAACCAGGGGATGGGATTCACTGAAGCTTTCTTT	CASSNQGMGFTEAFF
-	-	TRBJ2-1	TRBV5-1	TGCGCCAGCAGCTTGGCAGGGGCAGCCTACAATGAGCAGTTCTTC	CASSLAGAAYNEQFF
-	-	TRBJ2-6	TRBV27	TGTGCCAGCAGTTTATCCCCATTAGCAAGCTCTGGGGCCAACGTCCTGACTTTC	CASSLSPLASSGANVLTF
TRBD1	-	TRBJ2-7	TRBV7-2	TGTGCCAGCAGCACGGACAGGGGGGGGTACGAGCAGTACTTC	CASSTDRGGYEQYF
-	once	TRBJ2-7	TRBV2	TGTGCCAGCAGTGATCGGGGTCTCTCCTACGAGCAGTACTTC	CASSDRGLSYEQYF
-	few	TRBJ1-5	TRBV9	TGTGCCAGCAGCGTAGATGGGGGGGCGGGACAGCCCCAGCATTTT	CASSVDGGAGQPQHF
TRBD1	-	TRBJ1-3	TRBV15	TGTGCCACCAGCAGAGTGACAGGGGTAGAAAACACCATATATTTT	CATSRVTGVENTIYF
TRBD1	-	TRBJ1-2	TRBV6-5	TGTGCCAGCAGTTATCACAGGGGAGATGGCTACACCTTC	CASSYHRGDGYTF
TRBD1	-	TRBJ1-1	TRBV7-9	TGTGCCAGCAGCTACCGACAGGGTTGGGACACTGAAGCTTTCTTT	CASSYRQGWDTEAFF
-	once	TRBJ2-1	TRBV7-3	TGTGCCAGCAGCCCGTCGGGGAACAAGGACAATGAGCAGTTCTTC	CASSPSGNKDNEQFF
-	-	TRBJ1-5	TRBV21-1	TGTGCCAGCAGCGATGGACAGCTCAATCAGCCCCAGCATTTT	CASSDGQLNQPQHF
TRBD1	-	TRBJ1-6	TRBV11-2	TGTGCCAGCAGCTTCCGGGACAGGGTGCGTTTTTTGCTTAATTCACCCCTCCACTTT	CASSFRDRVRFLLNSPLHF
-	-	TRBJ2-2	TRBV27	TGTGCCAGCACCGGGGGCGGGGAGCTGTTTTTT	CASTGGGELFF
TRBD1	-	TRBJ1-6	TRBV6-5	TGTGCCACTACAGGGGGTAATTCACCCCTCCACTTT	CATTGGNSPLHF
-	-	TRBJ2-5	TRBV6-5	TGTGCCAGCAGTTACGCGGGGGCGGGGGAGACCCAGTACTTC	CASSYAGAGETQYF
-	once	TRBJ2-7	TRBV5-4	TGTGCCAGCAGCTTGAGGGGTCAAACCTACGAGCAGTACTTC	CASSLRGQTYEQYF
-	-	TRBJ1-2	TRBV6-6	TGTGCCAGCAGTTACTCGGCAGCTAACTATGGCTACACCTTC	CASSYSAANYGYTF
TRBD1	-	TRBJ1-1	TRBV3-1/TRBV3-2	TGTGCCAGCAGCCGCGGGACAGTAAATGAAGCTTTCTTT	CASSRGTVNEAFF
-	-	TRBJ2-7	TRBV12-3/TRBV12-4	TGTGCCAGCAGCCGACAGGTGCAGGGCGAGCAGTACTTC	CASSRQVQGEQYF
-	-	TRBJ2-7	TRBV21-1	TGTGCCAGCAGCAGGGGACTAGCGGGGGGGCCCCACGAGCAGTACTTC	CASSRGLAGGPHEQYF
-	-	TRBJ2-7	TRBV10-3	TGTGCCATCGGAGGGGACAGTAGAGCCTACGAGCAGTACTTC	CAIGGDSRAYEQYF
-	-	TRBJ1-2	TRBV19	TGTGCCAGTAGTCCCCTTGTGGGTCAGGGGTTTGTATATGGCTACACCTTC	CASSPLVGQGFVYGYTF
-	-	TRBJ2-1	TRBV4-1	TGCGCCAGCAGCCAACTTAGCAATGAGCAGTTCTTC	CASSQLSNEQFF
TRBD1	-	TRBJ1-5	TRBV5-5	TGTGCCAGCAGCTCGGGACAGGGGCATCAGCCCCAGCATTTT	CASSSGQGHQPQHF
-	-	TRBJ1-1	TRBV5-1	TGCGCCAGCAGCTTTGGAGGGGAGAGGGAAGCTTTCTTT	CASSFGGEREAFF
-	-	TRBJ2-1	TRBV7-7	TGTGCCAGCAGCTTAGTTGAGGGGAAGGGGGAGGGTTCCTACAATGAGCAGTTCTTC	CASSLVEGKGEGSYNEQFF
TRBD2	once	TRBJ2-5	TRBV4-1	TGCGCCAGCAGCCCAGGACTAGCGGGGGGGCAAGAGACCCAGTACTTC	CASSPGLAGGQETQYF
TRBD1	once	TRBJ2-3	TRBV24-1	TGTGCCACCAGTGACTCAGATAGGACAGGGATAGCAGATACGCAGTATTTT	CATSDSDRTGIADTQYF
TRBD1	once	TRBJ1-2	TRBV10-3	TGTGCCATCACCCCGGACAGGGACGGCTATGGCTACACCTTC	CAITPDRDGYGYTF
-	-	TRBJ1-1	TRBV4-1	TGCGCCAGCAGCCAAGATTGGAGTCGGGTCAGGGGAAACACTGAAGCTTTCTTT	CASSQDWSRVRGNTEAFF
TRBD2	-	TRBJ2-7	TRBV14	TGTGCCAGCAGCCCAATAGCGGGGCCAGTGGGAGAGCAGTACTTC	CASSPIAGPVGEQYF
-	-	TRBJ2-7	TRBV4-1	TGCGCCAGCAGCCAAGATCTAGCAGACTACGAGCAGTACTTC	CASSQDLADYEQYF
TRBD1	-	TRBJ2-1	TRBV29-1	TGCAGCGTGCGGACAGGGGGGCACAATGAGCAGTTCTTC	CSVRTGGHNEQFF
TRBD2	-	TRBJ2-1	TRBV7-2	TGTGCCAGCAGCTTACCGGGACTAGCGCTCGATGAGCAGTTCTTC	CASSLPGLALDEQFF